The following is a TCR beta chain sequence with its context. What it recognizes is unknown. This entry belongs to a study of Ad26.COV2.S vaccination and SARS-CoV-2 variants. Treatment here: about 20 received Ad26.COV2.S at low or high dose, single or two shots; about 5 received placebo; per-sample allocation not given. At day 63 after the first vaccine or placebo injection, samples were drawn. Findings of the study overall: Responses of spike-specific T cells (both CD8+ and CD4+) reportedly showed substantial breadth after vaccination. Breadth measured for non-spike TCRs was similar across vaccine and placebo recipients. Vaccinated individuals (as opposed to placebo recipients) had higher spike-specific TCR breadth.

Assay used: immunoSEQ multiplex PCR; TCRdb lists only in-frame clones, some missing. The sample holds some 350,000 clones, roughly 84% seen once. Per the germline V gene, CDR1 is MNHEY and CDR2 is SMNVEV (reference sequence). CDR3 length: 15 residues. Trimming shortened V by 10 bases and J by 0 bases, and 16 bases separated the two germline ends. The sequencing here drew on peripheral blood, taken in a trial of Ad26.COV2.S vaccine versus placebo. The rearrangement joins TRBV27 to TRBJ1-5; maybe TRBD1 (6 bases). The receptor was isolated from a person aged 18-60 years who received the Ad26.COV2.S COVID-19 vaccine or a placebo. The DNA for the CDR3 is TGTGCCACGGCCCAGGGGACCCATAGCAATCAGCCCCAGCATTTT. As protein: CATAQGTHSNQPQHF.